These 26 T cell receptor beta chains came from one sample sequenced in a study of cytomegalovirus exposure and HLA in healthy donors. Data came from immunoSEQ multiplex PCR; TCRdb stores just in-frame clones and leaves some out. The data contain 150,000 to 200,000 clones, roughly 86% of them singletons. Sequences were obtained from PBMCs. These receptors were obtained from a woman aged 18-35 years in good health and CMV-seropositive.

This clone was detected once. The chain couples TRBV7-2 to TRBJ2-1, with D tentatively TRBD2 (6 bases). With 7 bases removed from V and 6 bases from J, the gap between germline ends came to 22 bases. The CDR3 contains 16 residues. The V gene's germline CDR1 is SGHTA and CDR2 FQGNSA. This CDR3 reads CASTQLGGYPFNEQFF. The CDR3 bases are TGTGCCAGCACCCAATTAGGAGGGTATCCGTTCAATGAGCAGTTCTTC.

The chain employs TRBV7-2 and TRBJ1-4; 10 nucleotides agree with TRBD1. Looked up from germline, CDR1 is SGHTA and CDR2 is FQGNSA. The junction had 1 base not matched to a gene; V was cut back by 3 bases and J by 6 bases. The CDR3 covers 14 residues. Here the CDR3 reads CASSLDRGDEKLFF. DNA for the CDR3: TGTGCCAGCAGCTTGGACAGGGGGGATGAAAAACTGTTTTTT.

This rearrangement joins TRBV30 to TRBJ1-2; 8 bases map to TRBD1. The CDR3 covers 13 residues. V shed 8 bases and J 2 bases; nucleotides not matched to a gene: 7. In germline, CDR1 is GTSNPN, CDR2 SVGIG (reference sequence). The CDR3 here is CAIHRGLNYGYTF. CDR3 DNA: TGTGCCATTCACAGGGGGTTGAACTATGGCTACACCTTC. The variable domain in full, completed from reference TRBV30 and TRBJ1-2, reads SQTIHQWPATLVQPVGSPLSLECTVEGTSNPNLYWYRQAAGRGLQLLFYSVGIGQISSEVPQNLSASRPQDRQFILSSKKLLLSDSGFYLCAIHRGLNYGYTFGSGTRLTVV.

The V and J genes are TRBV11-3 and TRBJ2-4; TRBD1 matches 7 bases. The CDR3 is 16 amino acids. Trimming removed 5 bases from V and 7 bases from J; junction bases left unmatched: 14. Looked up from germline, CDR1 is SGHNT and CDR2 is YENEEA. CDR3 sequence reads: CASSPPGTAFDNIQYF. CDR3 nucleotide sequence: TGTGCCAGCAGCCCGCCCGGGACAGCGTTCGACAACATTCAGTACTTC. The full variable domain, with the rest looked up from reference TRBV11-3 and TRBJ2-4, is EAGVVQSPRYKIIEKKQPVAFWCNPISGHNTLYWYLQNLGQGPELLIRYENEEAVDDSQLPKDRFSAERLKGVDSTLKIQPAELGDSAVYLCASSPPGTAFDNIQYFGAGTRLSVL.

The V gene is TRBV7-8, the J gene TRBJ1-5; 10 positions agree with TRBD1. This CDR3 is 18 amino acids long. V shed 0 bases, J shed 5 bases, and the junction held 10 bases outside the gene matches. CDR1 SGHVS and CDR2 FQNEAQ come from the germline V gene. The CDR3 is CASSLAKIRGTGDQPQHF. The CDR3 region has the DNA TGTGCCAGCAGCTTAGCGAAAATACGTGGGACAGGGGATCAGCCCCAGCATTTT.

This sequence joins TRBV30 and TRBJ2-5, with 7 bases that match TRBD2. CDR1 is GTSNPN and CDR2 is SVGIG in the germline V gene (reference sequence). Trimming cost V 8 bases and J 5 bases; bases outside gene matches: 11. The CDR3 runs 13 residues. The CDR3 region has the DNA TGTGCCCACGAGGCTGCGGGAGTGGAGACCCAGTACTTC. As protein: CAHEAAGVETQYF.

This chain links TRBV9 with TRBJ1-3; D call uncertain. Looked up from germline, CDR1 is SGDLS and CDR2 is YYNGEE. Trimming took off 4 bases at V and 0 bases at J, with 14 bases between the two ends. The CDR3 consists of 16 residues. CDR3 residues: CASSMSPSSSGNTIYF. The CDR3 coding sequence is TGTGCCAGCAGCATGAGCCCATCTAGCTCTGGAAACACCATATATTTT.

CDR3 DNA sequence: TGTGCCAGCTCCCCGGGACAGTGGGCGAACACTGAAGCTTTCTTT. Encoded protein: CASSPGQWANTEAFF. The chain combines TRBV18 with TRBJ1-1; the match to TRBD1 covers 7 bases. The germline V gene encodes CDR1 KGHSH and CDR2 LQKENI. The CDR3 is 15 amino acids. J lost 1 base, V lost 6 bases, and 8 bases had no gene match.

The genes are TRBV4-2 and TRBJ1-1, with D possibly being TRBD1 (6 bases). The germline V gene has CDR1 LGHNA and CDR2 YNFKEQ. V gave up 4 bases and J gave up 4 bases, with 13 bases separating them. The CDR3 runs 14 residues. Written as DNA, the CDR3 is TGTGCCAGCAGCCCCCGGGGGGGGGCCACTGAAGCTTTCTTT. Translating it yields CASSPRGGATEAFF.

This sequence joins TRBV29-1 and TRBJ2-1, with D maybe TRBD1 (8 bases). V was clipped by 6 bases and J by 8 bases, with 20 bases between them. This CDR3 is built from 14 residues. CDR1 and CDR2 from the germline V gene are SQVTM and ANQGSEA. CDR3 DNA sequence: TGCAGCGTCCACAGGGGGGGGTCTATCGATGAGCAGTTCTTC. This gives the protein CSVHRGGSIDEQFF.

The chain employs TRBV7-6 and TRBJ2-6; tentative D call: TRBD1 (6 bases). The germline CDR1 and CDR2 sequences are SGHVS and FNYEAQ. The V and J ends lost 4 bases and 4 bases respectively, with 14 bases between them. This CDR3 contains 16 residues. CDR3 protein: CASSSPTGPGANVLTF. The CDR3 DNA reads TGTGCCAGCAGCTCACCGACAGGACCCGGGGCCAACGTCCTGACTTTC.

This clone was counted a single time. The chain employs TRBV5-6 and TRBJ1-3; D remains ambiguous. V shed 0 bases and J shed 4 bases, with 14 bases lying between them. Germline-derived CDR1 and CDR2 are SGHDT and YYEEEE. The CDR3 is 16 amino acids. Here the CDR3 reads CASSLEDAPRGNTIYF. Here the CDR3 DNA reads TGTGCCAGCAGCTTGGAAGATGCACCGAGGGGAAACACCATATATTTT.

The J gene is TRBJ1-1, the V gene TRBV4-2, with D unresolved. Germline V lookup: CDR1 LGHNA, CDR2 YNFKEQ. The V end lost 0 bases, the J end lost 6 bases, and 11 bases lay between the germline ends. The CDR3 is 14 residues long. CDR3 protein: CASSQERRDPEAFF. As DNA, the CDR3 is TGTGCCAGCAGCCAAGAAAGGAGGGATCCTGAAGCTTTCTTT.

This sequence joins TRBV10-3 and TRBJ2-1, with 9 bases lining up with TRBD2. Trimming at V came to 10 bases and at J to 6 bases, leaving 4 bases not matched to a gene. Germline V gene lookup returns CDR1 ENHRY and CDR2 SYGVKD. The CDR3 contains 12 residues. CDR3 amino acids: CATGLAGNEQFF. The CDR3 nucleotides read TGTGCCACGGGACTAGCAGGCAATGAGCAGTTCTTC.

CDR3 in amino acids: CASSPGREEWQFF. In nucleotides, the CDR3 is TGTGCCAGCTCACCAGGGCGGGAGGAATGGCAGTTCTTC. The chain joins TRBV18 to TRBJ2-1, with TRBD2 matching 8 bases. The CDR3 consists of 13 residues. Per germline, CDR1 KGHSH and CDR2 LQKENI. J gave up 12 bases and V 2 bases, and 6 bases lay outside the gene matches. Full variable domain (outside the CDR3, taken from reference TRBV18 and TRBJ2-1): NAGVMQNPRHLVRRRGQEARLRCSPMKGHSHVYWYRQLPEEGLKFMVYLQKENIIDESGMPKERFSAEFPKEGPSILRIQQVVRGDSAAYFCASSPGREEWQFFGPGTRLTVL.

J is TRBJ2-7 and V is TRBV11-3, with 10 bases that match TRBD1. The trim removed 5 bases at V and 4 bases at J, leaving 5 bases unmatched. Germline values: CDR1 SGHNT, CDR2 YENEEA. The CDR3 runs to 14 residues. The CDR3: CASSPGTGAYEQYF. CDR3 coding DNA: TGTGCCAGCAGCCCCGGGACAGGGGCTTACGAGCAGTACTTC.

This chain connects TRBV28 to TRBJ2-1, with 7 bases identical to TRBD1. J was trimmed by 7 bases and V by 11 bases; bases with no gene match: 8. This CDR3 has 12 amino acids. Per germline, CDR1 MDHEN and CDR2 SYDVKM. The chain's CDR3 is CAASGQRNEQFF. The CDR3 DNA sequence: TGTGCCGCATCGGGACAGCGAAATGAGCAGTTCTTC.

This clone appeared a single time. The CDR3 loop is CASSSLPAGVTGELFF. The CDR3 DNA sequence: TGTGCCAGCAGCTCTCTCCCGGCAGGGGTCACCGGGGAGCTGTTTTTT. The rearrangement links TRBV7-3 to TRBJ2-2; possibly TRBD1 for D (6 bases). The length of the CDR3 is 16 residues. Germline V gene sequence: CDR1 SGHTA, CDR2 FQGTGA. The V end was cut by 4 bases, the J end by 4 bases, with 16 bases between.

The CDR3 coding sequence is TGTGCCAGCAGCTTAGTTCCTAGCGGGGTATTCTACGAGCAGTACTTC. Protein: CASSLVPSGVFYEQYF. This chain joins TRBV11-2 and TRBJ2-7, with 9 bases lining up with TRBD2. The CDR3 is made up of 16 amino acids. Germline loops: CDR1 SGHAT, CDR2 FQNNGV. Trimming removed 1 base from V and 3 bases from J; junction bases left unmatched: 7.

V usage is TRBV30 and J usage is TRBJ1-3, with TRBD1 as a possible D gene (6 bases). Germline V lookup: CDR1 GTSNPN, CDR2 SVGIG (reference sequence). V lost 2 bases, J lost 4 bases, and 9 bases lay in between. This CDR3 contains 13 residues. The chain's CDR3 is CAWSPGHGNTIYF. The CDR3 nucleotides are TGTGCCTGGAGTCCGGGACACGGAAACACCATATATTTT.

The CDR3 region is CASSLGQAQETQYF. As DNA, the CDR3 is TGCGCCAGCAGCTTGGGGCAGGCCCAAGAGACCCAGTACTTC. The gene calls are TRBV5-1 and TRBJ2-5; no clear D gene. Germline V lookup: CDR1 SGHRS, CDR2 YFSETQ. The CDR3 runs 14 residues. Trimming removed 0 bases from V and 1 base from J, with 7 bases in between.

This clone has more than one count but fewer than ten. At one boundary the junction diverges from the germline segment, which might be a read error. V is TRBV7-7 and J is TRBJ2-1, with 8 nucleotides matching TRBD2. The CDR3 contains 16 residues. CDR1 and CDR2 (germline): SSHAT, FNYEAQ (reference sequence). The CDR3 region has the DNA TGTGCTAGCAGCTTAGCTGGGCGCGGGGGGAACAATGAGCAGTTCTTC. Amino acid sequence: CASSLAGRGGNNEQFF.

This chain links TRBV30 with TRBJ1-5; 11 positions agree with TRBD1. V lost 3 bases and J lost 1; bases outside the gene matches: 5. The CDR3 is 16 residues long. Germline V gives CDR1 GTSNPN, CDR2 SVGIG (reference sequence). CDR3 coding DNA: TGTGCCTGGAGCCTCCGGGACAGGGGGAGCAATCAGCCCCAGCATTTT. It encodes CAWSLRDRGSNQPQHF. Combining the CDR3 with reference TRBV30 and TRBJ1-5 gives the whole variable domain SQTIHQWPATLVQPVGSPLSLECTVEGTSNPNLYWYRQAAGRGLQLLFYSVGIGQISSEVPQNLSASRPQDRQFILSSKKLLLSDSGFYLCAWSLRDRGSNQPQHFGDGTRLSIL.

The genes are TRBV6-6 and TRBJ1-3; D is perhaps TRBD1 (6 bases). V was trimmed by 6 bases and J by 1 base, leaving 13 bases between them. The germline V gene has CDR1 MNHNY and CDR2 SVGAGI (reference sequence). The CDR3 covers 15 residues. DNA for the CDR3: TGTGCCAGCAGGAACGGACAGCTGTCTGGAAACACCATATATTTT. Translation gives CASRNGQLSGNTIYF.

Concerning this clone: The conserved final phenylalanine or tryptophan is absent from the CDR3, which likely points to a read error. Because the CDR3's place on the DNA is in doubt, the DNA is left out and the CDR3 is given as listed by TCRdb. The rearrangement joins TRBV21-1 to TRBJ1-1; the table's D gene call, TRBD1, was not cross checked with the DNA. TRBV21-1 is an annotated pseudogene. The CDR3 is made up of 10 amino acids, end residues included. The CDR3 region is CASSHSTGAL.

This clone appeared once. This chain connects TRBV27 to TRBJ2-3; D not certain. This CDR3 has 14 amino acids. Germline V gives CDR1 MNHEY, CDR2 SMNVEV (reference sequence). Trimming took off 6 bases at V and 4 bases at J, with 14 bases between the two ends. As DNA, the CDR3 is TGTGCCAGCAGGCTACGCGGCTCCGCAGATACGCAGTATTTT. It codes for CASRLRGSADTQYF.